This T cell receptor beta chain was retrieved from a study of CD8 T cells in ankylosing spondylitis. Whole-study findings and limits: Apparently characteristic of ankylosing spondylitis blood was a TCR beta motif (eight highly homologous variants). Disease-linked clones proved CD8+ and comparatively uncommon in peripheral blood.

The sample holds a few counts of this clonotype. The target antigen is unknown. Germline lookup yields CDR1 SGHTA and CDR2 FQGTGA. The CDR3 has 15 amino acids. V lost 1 base to trimming and J lost 8 bases; unmatched junction nucleotides: 7. Libraries of TCR beta came from quantitative 5'-RACE with molecular barcodes. One entry per CDR3 protein, called by TCRdb with MiXCR from the 5' RACE reads. The sample yields some 400,000 distinct CDR3 sequences, about 22% seen once. Sample: blood, either unsorted or a sorted T cell fraction (not recorded which). The chain has TRBV7-3 and TRBJ2-1, with 8 bases lining up with TRBD2. The receptor was derived from a male donor with ankylosing spondylitis. CDR3 in amino acids: CASSLIPSGWDEQFF. The DNA for the CDR3 is TGTGCCAGCAGCTTAATACCTAGCGGGTGGGATGAGCAGTTCTTC.